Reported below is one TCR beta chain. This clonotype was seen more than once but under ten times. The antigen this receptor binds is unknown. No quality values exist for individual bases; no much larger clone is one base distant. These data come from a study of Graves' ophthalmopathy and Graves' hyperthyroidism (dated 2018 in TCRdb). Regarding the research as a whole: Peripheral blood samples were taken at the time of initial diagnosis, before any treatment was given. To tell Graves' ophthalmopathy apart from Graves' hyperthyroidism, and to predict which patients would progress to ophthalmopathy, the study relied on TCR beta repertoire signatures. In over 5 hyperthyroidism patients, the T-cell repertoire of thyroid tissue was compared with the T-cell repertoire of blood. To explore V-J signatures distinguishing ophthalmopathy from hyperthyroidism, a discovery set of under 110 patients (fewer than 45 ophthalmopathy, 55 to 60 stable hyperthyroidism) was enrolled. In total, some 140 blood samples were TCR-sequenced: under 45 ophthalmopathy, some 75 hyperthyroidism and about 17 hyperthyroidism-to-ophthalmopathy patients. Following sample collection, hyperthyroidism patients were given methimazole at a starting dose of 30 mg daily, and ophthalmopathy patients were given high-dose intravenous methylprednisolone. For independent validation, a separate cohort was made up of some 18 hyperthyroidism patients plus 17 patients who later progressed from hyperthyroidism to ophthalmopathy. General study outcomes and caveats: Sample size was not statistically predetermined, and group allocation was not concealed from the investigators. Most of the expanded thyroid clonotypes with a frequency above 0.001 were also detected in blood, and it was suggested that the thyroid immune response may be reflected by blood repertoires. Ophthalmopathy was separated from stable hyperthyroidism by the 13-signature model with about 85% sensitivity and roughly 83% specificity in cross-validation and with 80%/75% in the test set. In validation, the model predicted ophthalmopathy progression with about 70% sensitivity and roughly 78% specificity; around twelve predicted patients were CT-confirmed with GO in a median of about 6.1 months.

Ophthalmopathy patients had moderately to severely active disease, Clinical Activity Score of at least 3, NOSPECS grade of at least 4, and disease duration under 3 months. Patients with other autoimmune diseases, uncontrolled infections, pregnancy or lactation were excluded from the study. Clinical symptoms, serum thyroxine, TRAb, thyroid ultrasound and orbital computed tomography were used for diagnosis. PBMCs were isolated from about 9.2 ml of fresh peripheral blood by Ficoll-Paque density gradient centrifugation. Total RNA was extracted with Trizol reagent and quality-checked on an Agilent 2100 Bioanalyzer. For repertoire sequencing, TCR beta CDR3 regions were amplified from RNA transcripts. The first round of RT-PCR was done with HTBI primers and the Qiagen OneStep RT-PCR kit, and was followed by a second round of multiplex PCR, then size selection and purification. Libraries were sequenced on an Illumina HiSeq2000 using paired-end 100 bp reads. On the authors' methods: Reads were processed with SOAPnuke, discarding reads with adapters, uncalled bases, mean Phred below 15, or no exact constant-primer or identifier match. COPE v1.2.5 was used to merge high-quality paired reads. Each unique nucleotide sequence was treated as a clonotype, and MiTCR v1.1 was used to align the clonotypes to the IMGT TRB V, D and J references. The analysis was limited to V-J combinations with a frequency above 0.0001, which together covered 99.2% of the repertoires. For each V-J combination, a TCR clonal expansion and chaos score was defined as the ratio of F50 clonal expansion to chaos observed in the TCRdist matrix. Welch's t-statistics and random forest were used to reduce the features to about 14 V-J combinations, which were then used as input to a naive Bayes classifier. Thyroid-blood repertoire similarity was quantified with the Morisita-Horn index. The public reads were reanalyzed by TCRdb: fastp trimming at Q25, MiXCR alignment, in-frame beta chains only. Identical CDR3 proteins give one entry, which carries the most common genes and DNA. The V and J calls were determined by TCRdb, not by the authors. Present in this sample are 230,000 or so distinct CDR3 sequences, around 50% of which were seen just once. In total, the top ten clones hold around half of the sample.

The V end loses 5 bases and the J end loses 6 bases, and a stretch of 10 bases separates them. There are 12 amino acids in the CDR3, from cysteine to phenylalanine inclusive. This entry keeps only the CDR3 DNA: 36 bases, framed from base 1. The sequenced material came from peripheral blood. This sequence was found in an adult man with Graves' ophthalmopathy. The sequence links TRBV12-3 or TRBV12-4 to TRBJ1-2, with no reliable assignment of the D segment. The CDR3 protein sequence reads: CASSPSNNGYTF. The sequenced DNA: TGTGCCAGCAGTCCGTCGAACAATGGCTACACCTTC.